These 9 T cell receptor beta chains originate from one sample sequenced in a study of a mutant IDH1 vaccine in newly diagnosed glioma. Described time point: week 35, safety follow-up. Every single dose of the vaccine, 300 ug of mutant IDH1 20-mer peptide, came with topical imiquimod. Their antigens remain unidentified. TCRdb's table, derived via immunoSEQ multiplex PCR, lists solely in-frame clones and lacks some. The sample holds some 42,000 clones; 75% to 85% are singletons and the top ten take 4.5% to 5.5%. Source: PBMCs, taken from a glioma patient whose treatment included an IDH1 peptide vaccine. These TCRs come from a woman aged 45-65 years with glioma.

As DNA, the CDR3 is TGTGCCAGCTCACCTACACAGGGGGCAGAAGGCTATGGCTACACCTTC. Residues: CASSPTQGAEGYGYTF. This chain joins TRBV18 and TRBJ1-2; 9 bases align to TRBD1. The CDR3 contains 16 residues. Trimming took 3 bases from V and 4 from J; bases not matched to a gene: 9. Germline CDR1 and CDR2: KGHSH and LQKENI.

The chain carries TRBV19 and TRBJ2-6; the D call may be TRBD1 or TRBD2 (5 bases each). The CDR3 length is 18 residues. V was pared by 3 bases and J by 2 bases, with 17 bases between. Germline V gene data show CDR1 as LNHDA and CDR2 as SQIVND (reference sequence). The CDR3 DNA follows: TGTGCCAGTAGTATTAACCCGCAGGGAGAAGCTGGGGCCAACGTCCTGACTTTC. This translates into CASSINPQGEAGANVLTF.

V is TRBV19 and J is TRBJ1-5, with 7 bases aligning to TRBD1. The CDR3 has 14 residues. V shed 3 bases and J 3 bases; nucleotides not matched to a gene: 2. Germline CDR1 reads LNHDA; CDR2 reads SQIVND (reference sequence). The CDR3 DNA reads TGTGCCAGTAGTATGGGGACAGTCAATCAGCCCCAGCATTTT. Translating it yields CASSMGTVNQPQHF.

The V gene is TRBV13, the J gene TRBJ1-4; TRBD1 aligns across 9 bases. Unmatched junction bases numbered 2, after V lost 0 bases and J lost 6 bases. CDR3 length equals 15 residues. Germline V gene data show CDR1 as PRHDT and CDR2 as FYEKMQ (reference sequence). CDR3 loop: CASSLGTGGDEKLFF. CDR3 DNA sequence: TGTGCCAGCAGCTTAGGGACAGGGGGGGATGAAAAACTGTTTTTT.

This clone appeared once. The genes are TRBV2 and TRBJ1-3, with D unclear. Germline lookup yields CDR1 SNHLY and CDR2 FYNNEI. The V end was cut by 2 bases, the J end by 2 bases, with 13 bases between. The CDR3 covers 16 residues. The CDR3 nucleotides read TGTGCCAGCAGTGAATTCGGGCCACTGGCTGGAAACACCATATATTTT. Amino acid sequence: CASSEFGPLAGNTIYF.

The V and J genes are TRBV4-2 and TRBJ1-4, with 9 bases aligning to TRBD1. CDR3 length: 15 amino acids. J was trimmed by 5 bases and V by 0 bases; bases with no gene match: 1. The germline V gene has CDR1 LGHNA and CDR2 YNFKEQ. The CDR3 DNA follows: TGTGCCAGCAGCCAAGAAGGACAGGGGAATGAAAAACTGTTTTTT. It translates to CASSQEGQGNEKLFF.

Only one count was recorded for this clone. CDR3: CASSLLTGEVGEQYF. The CDR3 nucleotides read TGTGCCAGCAGCTTGTTGACAGGGGAGGTTGGTGAGCAGTACTTC. The chain links TRBV5-6 to TRBJ2-7; 8 bases agree with TRBD1. Germline assignment: CDR1 SGHDT and CDR2 YYEEEE. The CDR3 runs to 15 residues. V lost 1 base and J lost 7; bases outside the gene matches: 10.

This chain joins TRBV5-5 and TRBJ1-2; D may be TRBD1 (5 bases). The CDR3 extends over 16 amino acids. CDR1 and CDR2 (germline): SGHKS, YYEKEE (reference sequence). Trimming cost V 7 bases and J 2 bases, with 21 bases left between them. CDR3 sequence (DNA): TGTGCCAGCTTCCCAACCGCGGGGTCAGGGAACTATGGCTACACCTTC. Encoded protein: CASFPTAGSGNYGYTF.

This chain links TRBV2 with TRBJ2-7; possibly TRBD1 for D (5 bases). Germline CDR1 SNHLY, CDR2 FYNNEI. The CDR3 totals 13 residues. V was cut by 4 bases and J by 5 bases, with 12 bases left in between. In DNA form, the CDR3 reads TGTGCCAGCAGTGTCTACTGGGGCAACGAGCAGTACTTC. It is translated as CASSVYWGNEQYF.